This T cell receptor (beta chain) was observed in a study of vaccination and CD4 T cells after COVID-19. Study background: From HCoV-229E, HCoV-OC43, HCoV-NL63 and SARS-CoV-2, overlapping spike peptides were used to stimulate the cells.

This clonotype was observed a single time. Its cognate antigen is unknown. Treatment given: 10-day PBMC culture with coronavirus spike peptide pools or control peptides (ViraFEST assay). The study sequenced cultured CD4+ T cell DNA using the Oncomine TCR Beta short-read assay. TCRdb reprocessed the PCR reads via MiXCR and lists one record per CDR3 protein. The data show approximately 8,400 distinct CDR3 sequences, around 64% seen once. Findings and limits, study-wide: Only post-vaccination samples contained a median 86.3% of the reactive clones in convalescent patients.

This sequence was found in a human donor who had recovered from COVID-19. Source material: CD4+ T cells from blood, cultured in vitro.

For the CDR3, the DNA is TGTGCCAGCATGGGCAAAAACATTCAGTACTTC. This sequence encodes CASMGKNIQYF. V and J are TRBV6-1 and TRBJ2-4; D unresolved. Germline lookup yields CDR1 MNHNS and CDR2 SASEGT. The CDR3 covers 11 residues. V dropped 7 bases and J dropped 3 bases, with 4 bases sitting between them.